This TCR beta chain appears in the sequencing data of a study of T-cell reconstitution after alpha-beta-depleted transplantation in children. General observations from the study: Reported findings indicate that, about two months after transplant, alpha-beta T cells came from several hundred expanded clones, which were derived from non-depleted graft cells. Some patients' high day-60 TCRbeta diversity was traced to surviving recipient T cells and thymic progenitors. T-cell counts and diversity were attributed mostly to newly produced T cells one year after transplant.

This clonotype has a count of ten or more. Its antigen is undetermined. Trimming cost V 6 bases and J 2 bases, with 10 bases left between them. The CDR3 extends over 13 amino acids. Preparation of the TCRbeta library involved a method that used unique molecular identifiers. TCRdb re-analysed the PCR reads in MiXCR, keeping a single row per CDR3 protein. This table has 600,000 to 800,000 distinct CDR3 sequences, about an eighth appearing once. The origin of this receptor is a girl aged 2 to 9 with congenital amegakaryocytic thrombocytopenia, due to receive a stem cell transplant. The chain carries TRBV12-3 or TRBV12-4 and TRBJ1-1; D may be TRBD1 (5 bases). Specimen: PBMCs, collected before TCRalphabeta/CD19-depleted stem cell transplant. The CDR3 DNA follows: TGTGCCAGCAGCCCGAGGGGTAACACTGAAGCTTTCTTT. The encoded protein is CASSPRGNTEAFF.